One sample yielded the 23 T cell receptor beta chains listed below, sequenced in a study of cytomegalovirus exposure and HLA in healthy donors. The study ran its PCR with 60 Vbeta and 13 Jbeta primers. Here immunoSEQ multiplex PCR was the method, and the copy in TCRdb shows in-frame clones only, minus some. The sample consists of some 130,000 clones, over 70% of them appearing once. Sequencing was done on a sample of PBMCs. These receptor sequences come from a woman aged 40 to 55 in good health and CMV-seronegative.

This rearrangement joins TRBV5-4 to TRBJ1-2, with D maybe TRBD1 (6 bases). Germline CDR1 is SGHNT and CDR2 is YYREEE (reference sequence). V shed 4 bases and J shed 0 bases, with 10 bases lying between them. The CDR3 is made up of 14 amino acids. Here the CDR3 DNA reads TGTGCCAGCAGCCCGGACAGAGCTAACTATGGCTACACCTTC. Translating it yields CASSPDRANYGYTF.

V is TRBV2 and J is TRBJ1-5; tentatively, D is TRBD1 (6 bases). The CDR3 has 15 residues. Trimming stripped 6 bases from V and 2 bases from J, with 14 bases between. The germline gives CDR1 SNHLY, CDR2 FYNNEI. CDR3 in DNA: TGTGCCAGCAGGGGGGCCTCGGAGGGCAATCAGCCCCAGCATTTT. Translating gives CASRGASEGNQPQHF.

This clone was observed a few times. The CDR3 DNA follows: TGCGCCAGCAGCTTGGTCCAGGGGGTGCCGTACGAGCAGTACTTC. Its protein product is CASSLVQGVPYEQYF. The chain joins TRBV5-1 to TRBJ2-7, with 7 bases aligning to TRBD1. Germline V gives CDR1 SGHRS, CDR2 YFSETQ. J lost 4 bases, V lost 0 bases, and 7 bases had no gene match. The CDR3 contains 15 residues.

V usage is TRBV6-5 and J usage is TRBJ2-3; no definite D call. Germline loops: CDR1 MNHEY, CDR2 SVGAGI. This CDR3 has 16 amino acids. Trimming left V 2 bases short and J 0 bases short, with 12 bases between. The DNA for the CDR3 is TGTGCCAGCAGTTACAATTTGGGCGCTAGCACAGATACGCAGTATTTT. It translates to CASSYNLGASTDTQYF.

In its sample, this clone was seen a few times. This chain links TRBV5-4 with TRBJ1-1; D gene ambiguous. The CDR3 totals 13 residues. CDR1 and CDR2 from the germline V gene are SGHNT and YYREEE (reference sequence). Trimming stripped 0 bases from V and 1 base from J, with 4 bases between. CDR3 in amino acids: CASSLAKNTEAFF. Written as DNA, the CDR3 is TGTGCCAGCAGCTTGGCCAAGAACACTGAAGCTTTCTTT.

The table lists this clone with a few counts. DNA of the CDR3: TGCGCCAGCAGCTTGGACTATGAGCGCGAGCAGTACTTC. Protein: CASSLDYEREQYF. The chain carries TRBV5-1 and TRBJ2-7; D call uncertain. The CDR3 has 13 residues. The ends were cut back, 0 bases at V and 6 bases at J, with 10 bases in the middle. CDR1 and CDR2 (germline): SGHRS, YFSETQ.

This clone was recorded a few times. This CDR3 reads CASSLAPPDSNQPQHF. In nucleotides, the CDR3 is TGTGCCAGCAGCTTAGCGCCCCCAGATAGCAATCAGCCCCAGCATTTT. The genes are TRBV7-6 and TRBJ1-5; no definite D call. Trimming took off 0 bases at V and 0 bases at J, with 9 bases between the two ends. This CDR3 comprises 16 residues. CDR1 is SGHVS, CDR2 FNYEAQ, per germline.

The rearrangement joins TRBV7-8 to TRBJ1-5; D not certain. V lost 6 bases and J 2 bases, leaving 20 bases between the germline ends. The CDR3 length is 17 residues. CDR1 SGHVS and CDR2 FQNEAQ come from the germline V gene. CDR3 loop: CASSRVNPSYGNQPQHF. The DNA for the CDR3 is TGTGCCAGCAGTCGCGTTAACCCAAGTTACGGCAATCAGCCCCAGCATTTT.

The chain combines TRBV6-5 with TRBJ2-7; D uncertain. Trimming took off 2 bases at V and 6 bases at J, with 14 bases between the two ends. From germline, CDR1 is MNHEY and CDR2 SVGAGI. This CDR3 has 14 amino acids. DNA for the CDR3: TGTGCCAGCAGTTACGGCCGCGGCGCCTGCGAGCAGTACTTC. Translating it yields CASSYGRGACEQYF.

This sequence joins TRBV20-1 and TRBJ2-7; D unresolved. V was shortened by 0 bases and J by 5 bases, with 5 bases between the two germline ends. Germline lookup yields CDR1 DFQATT and CDR2 SNEGSKA (reference sequence). This CDR3 has 11 residues. This CDR3 reads CSARDRNEQYF. CDR3 sequence (DNA): TGCAGTGCTAGAGACAGGAACGAGCAGTACTTC.

The genes are TRBV10-3 and TRBJ2-1; 7 bases are a match to TRBD2. The germline CDR1 and CDR2 sequences are ENHRY and SYGVKD. CDR3 length: 13 residues. Trimming removed 4 bases from V and 7 bases from J; junction bases left unmatched: 4. The CDR3 nucleotides are TGTGCCATCAGTGGGCTAGCGGATAATGAGCAGTTCTTC. It translates to CAISGLADNEQFF.

The V call is TRBV5-1, the J call TRBJ1-3, with unresolved D. Trimming removed 5 bases from V and 3 bases from J, with 9 bases in between. From germline, CDR1 is SGHRS and CDR2 YFSETQ. The CDR3 runs to 13 residues. The CDR3 bases are TGCGCCAGCAGTCCCGAACTTGGAAACACCATATATTTT. Translation: CASSPELGNTIYF.

The CDR3 protein is CASSPTWTSGGNGELFF. The CDR3 bases are TGTGCCAGCAGCCCCACTTGGACTAGCGGGGGGAATGGGGAGCTGTTTTTT. This chain connects TRBV9 to TRBJ2-2; 14 nucleotides align to TRBD2. The CDR3 contains 17 residues. J gave up 8 bases and V 4 bases, and 10 bases lay outside the gene matches. Germline-derived CDR1 and CDR2 are SGDLS and YYNGEE.

The chain has TRBV6-1 and TRBJ1-1, with a possible D match to TRBD1 (6 bases). Trimming left V 3 bases short and J 4 bases short, with 9 bases between. CDR1 and CDR2 (germline): MNHNS, SASEGT. The CDR3 has 13 residues. In nucleotides, the CDR3 is TGTGCCAGCAGTGAGAGGGGGGGCACTGAAGCTTTCTTT. Translation: CASSERGGTEAFF.

The V and J genes are TRBV7-2 and TRBJ2-1, with D tentatively TRBD1 (6 bases). The CDR3 runs 15 residues. CDR1 is SGHTA, CDR2 FQGNSA, per germline. Trimming pared 5 bases from V and 1 base from J, leaving 12 bases between. CDR3: CASSPEGVSYNEQFF. CDR3 bases: TGTGCCAGCAGCCCCGAGGGGGTATCCTACAATGAGCAGTTCTTC. The complete variable domain, with remaining parts taken from reference TRBV7-2 and TRBJ2-1, reads GAGVSQSPSNKVTEKGKDVELRCDPISGHTALYWYRQSLGQGLEFLIYFQGNSAPDKSGLPSDRFSAERTGGSVSTLTIQRTQQEDSAVYLCASSPEGVSYNEQFFGPGTRLTVL.

The CDR3 region is CASSQGRASTDTQYF. The CDR3 DNA is TGCGCCAGCAGCCAAGGGCGAGCGAGCACAGATACGCAGTATTTT. The chain uses TRBV4-3 and TRBJ2-3, with D unclear. The CDR3 sequence is 15 residues long. Germline CDR1 and CDR2: LGHNA and YSLEER. Trimming pared 1 base from V and 0 bases from J, leaving 8 bases between.

This clone was counted a few times. This chain connects TRBV7-2 to TRBJ1-4; D call uncertain. The CDR3 totals 14 residues. V was shortened by 4 bases and J by 3 bases, with 9 bases between the two germline ends. Germline CDR1 and CDR2: SGHTA and FQGNSA. The DNA of the CDR3 is TGTGCCAGCAGCTCAAGGAGGTCTAATGAAAAACTGTTTTTT. It codes for CASSSRRSNEKLFF.

Concerning this clone: A read error may produce the germline difference seen at one junction end. This chain joins TRBV7-9 and TRBJ2-3; 11 bases are a match to TRBD2. The CDR3 extends over 16 amino acids. The V gene's germline CDR1 is SEHNR and CDR2 FQNEAQ (reference sequence). The CDR3 sequence is CASSLGTSGNTDTQYF. CDR3 nucleotides: TGTGCCAGCAGTTTAGGGACTAGCGGAAACACAGATACGCAGTATTTT.

J is TRBJ1-2 and V is TRBV28, with D possibly being TRBD1 (5 bases). In germline, CDR1 is MDHEN, CDR2 SYDVKM. This CDR3 is 14 amino acids long. Trimming removed 5 bases at V and 1 base at J, with 11 bases between. The CDR3, as DNA: TGTGCCAGCAGTCGTGGGGGGGGTAACTATGGCTACACCTTC. This translates into CASSRGGGNYGYTF.

The CDR3 reads CASSSPRQGDYGYTF. CDR3 nucleotide sequence: TGTGCCAGCAGTTCCCCCCGGCAGGGGGACTATGGCTACACCTTC. This chain uses TRBV6-5 with TRBJ1-2; 7 bases line up with TRBD1. This CDR3 region has 15 residues. Germline V gene data show CDR1 as MNHEY and CDR2 as SVGAGI. J lost 3 bases, V lost 4 bases, and 8 bases had no gene match.

The rearrangement uses TRBV29-1 and TRBJ2-2, with 11 bases matching TRBD1. This CDR3 has 22 residues. V lost 1 base and J lost 4; bases outside the gene matches: 23. Germline V gene lookup returns CDR1 SQVTM and CDR2 ANQGSEA. CDR3 region: CSVEVLSPEARTGGAGTGELFF. DNA of the CDR3: TGCAGCGTTGAAGTACTTTCTCCCGAGGCGAGGACAGGGGGCGCCGGCACCGGGGAGCTGTTTTTT.

The V gene is TRBV28, the J gene TRBJ1-4; D gene unclear. Germline values: CDR1 MDHEN, CDR2 SYDVKM. The CDR3 contains 12 residues. Trimming removed 10 bases at V and 6 bases at J, with 12 bases between. CDR3 sequence (DNA): TGTGCCACCGGCGGGGTGGATGAAAAACTGTTTTTT. It is translated as CATGGVDEKLFF. The full variable domain, rest sourced from reference TRBV28 and TRBJ1-4, is DVKVTQSSRYLVKRTGEKVFLECVQDMDHENMFWYRQDPGLGLRLIYFSYDVKMKEKGDIPEGYSVSREKKERFSLILESASTNQTSMYLCATGGVDEKLFFGSGTQLSVL.

The CDR3 is CASSLEGTSVSDEQFF. The CDR3 DNA sequence: TGCGCCAGCAGCTTGGAGGGGACTAGCGTTTCCGATGAGCAGTTCTTC. This sequence joins TRBV5-1 and TRBJ2-1; 10 bases match TRBD2. Germline V gene data show CDR1 as SGHRS and CDR2 as YFSETQ. This CDR3 region has 16 residues. Germline trimming cut 0 bases from V and 8 bases from J; bases unmatched to any gene: 8.